This record concerns one T cell receptor (beta chain) sequence. Its target is unknown. Mismatch with germline at one junction end may stem from a read error. These data originate in a study of blood T cells in healthy people across ages. Whole-study findings and limits: Changes seen in expanded clonotypes were possibly confounded by donor CMV status left unknown. Unsorted PBMCs ruled out conclusive naive versus antigen-experienced comparison.

Using a J-beta primer mix together with a sample-barcoded 5' primer, a second PCR was run for about 7 to 12 cycles. Per-sample output comprised a minimum of 3 million paired-end reads containing CDR3. TCRdb re-analysed the 5' RACE reads in MiXCR, keeping a single row per CDR3 protein. The data hold roughly 720,000 distinct CDR3 sequences, with 53% observed a single time. The TCR sequence derives from a man at least 80 years old in good health. The material sequenced was blood.

CDR3 sequence reads: CASSTPMGRTDKAAFQDNEQFF. The DNA for the CDR3 is TGTGCTAGCTCGACACCTATGGGACGGACGGACAAGGCGGCGTTTCAGGACAATGAGCAGTTCTTC. The chain joins TRBV18 to TRBJ2-1; D assignment may be TRBD1 or TRBD2 (5 bases each). The CDR3 is 22 amino acids. Per the germline V gene, CDR1 is KGHSH and CDR2 is LQKENI.